This T cell receptor beta chain comes out of a study of cytomegalovirus exposure and HLA in healthy donors. Primers: 60 Vbeta forward and 13 Jbeta reverse. The protocol was immunoSEQ multiplex PCR, while the TCRdb copy is restricted to in-frame clones and leaves out a portion. The data contain 170,000 or so clones, approximately 80% of them singletons. Study observations and caveats: TCR beta V- and J-gene trimming was later associated with a missense DCLRE1C variant. Later work found that TCR association rates differed between HLA loci; DRB1 had the most and HLA-C the fewest. The authors later found HLA-associated TCR beta chains more clonally expanded than equally common others.

This clone showed up just once. The antigen remains undetermined. From germline, CDR1 is SGHRS and CDR2 YFSETQ. After removal of 2 bases from V and 6 bases from J, the junction contained 7 bases not matched to a gene. CDR3 size: 15 residues. This TCR was recovered from a man between 18 and 35 years old in good health and CMV-seronegative. The chain couples TRBV5-1 to TRBJ2-2; 7 nucleotides align to TRBD1. Source material: PBMCs. CDR3 sequence reads: CASSFTRTGPGELFF. DNA for the CDR3: TGCGCCAGCAGCTTCACCCGGACAGGTCCCGGGGAGCTGTTTTTT.